The entry that follows covers one TCR beta chain sequence. The data are from a study of T-cell memory formation after mild COVID-19. TCRdb used MiXCR to reprocess the 5' RACE reads, holding one entry per CDR3 protein. The sample gives just under 50,000 distinct CDR3 sequences, 9% to 15% of which show up once; roughly 22% is in the top ten. After removal of 6 bases from V and 3 bases from J, the junction contained 13 bases not matched to a gene. This CDR3 region has 16 residues. The sequencing input was PBMCs or a T cell subset sorted from them (not recorded which). The chain couples TRBV12-3 or TRBV12-4 to TRBJ1-2; TRBD1 matches at 7 bases. The sequence was collected from a man aged 18 to 29 who had mild COVID-19 (a few samples of this study predate the infection). Cell type and time point are not known. CDR3 loop: CASRPQTGRGYYGYTF. CDR3 sequence (DNA): TGTGCCAGCAGGCCGCAGACAGGGAGAGGGTACTATGGCTACACCTTC.